The TCR beta chain under discussion was sequenced for a study of identical twins. Study results and caveats: The analysis was cross-sectional rather than longitudinal within donors. Sequences that were beta out-of-frame showed weaker excess twin sharing. Beta clonotypes that were abundant in cord blood contained fewer insertions, a pattern absent from memory repertoires.

A universal primer site was incorporated via template switching, and the cDNA contained unique molecular identifiers. TCRdb re-called the 5' RACE reads with MiXCR, one entry per CDR3 protein. The sample has about 920,000 distinct CDR3 sequences, more than 9% seen once. For this clonotype: The antigen remains undetermined.

The data were also submitted as part of a second study, on yellow fever vaccine responses in identical twins.

The receptor was isolated from a woman between 18 and 29 years old in good health. The sequenced sample consisted of PBMCs.

This CDR3 reads CASSFWTSGRFRDTQYF. In DNA, the CDR3 is TGCGCCAGCAGCTTTTGGACTAGCGGGAGATTTAGAGATACGCAGTATTTT. The chain links TRBV5-1 to TRBJ2-3, with 13 bases lining up with TRBD2. CDR3 length: 17 residues. After removal of 2 bases from V and 5 bases from J, the junction contained 8 bases not matched to a gene. Germline V gene lookup returns CDR1 SGHRS and CDR2 YFSETQ.